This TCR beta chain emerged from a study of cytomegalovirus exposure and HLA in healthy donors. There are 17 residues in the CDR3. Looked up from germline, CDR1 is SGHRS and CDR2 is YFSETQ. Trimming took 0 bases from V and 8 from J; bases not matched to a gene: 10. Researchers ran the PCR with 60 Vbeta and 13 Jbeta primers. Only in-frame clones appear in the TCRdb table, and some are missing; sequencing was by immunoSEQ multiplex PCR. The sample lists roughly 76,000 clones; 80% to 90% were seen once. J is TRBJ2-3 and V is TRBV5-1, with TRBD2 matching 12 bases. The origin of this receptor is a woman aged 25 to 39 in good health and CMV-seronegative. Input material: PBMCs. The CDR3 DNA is TGCGCCAGCAGCTTGGAGTGGCTAGCGGGAGGGCCGAGTACGCAGTATTTT. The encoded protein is CASSLEWLAGGPSTQYF.